This record concerns one T cell receptor (beta chain) sequence. This sample was taken from a study of control samples from healthy donors and cancer patients. The CDR3 length is 17 residues. The germline CDR1 and CDR2 sequences are SGHTA and FQGTGA. V trimming: 0 bases; J trimming: 9 bases; junction bases outside the gene matches: 13. Here immunoSEQ multiplex PCR was the method, and the copy in TCRdb shows in-frame clones only, minus some. The table includes 95,000 to 150,000 clones, roughly 90% detected once. The clonotype originates from a woman aged 18-29 years in good health. The sequencing input was blood. This chain links TRBV7-3 with TRBJ2-1; TRBD2 agrees at 8 bases. CDR3 residues: CASSLTSLAGGNGEQFF. The CDR3 DNA reads TGTGCCAGCAGCTTAACCTCTTTGGCGGGAGGAAATGGTGAGCAGTTCTTC.